This T cell receptor beta chain comes out of a study of PD-1 blockade in classical Hodgkin lymphoma. Germline-derived CDR1 and CDR2 are SGHDT and YYEEEE. The germline V and J ends were trimmed by 4 bases and 2 bases, with 13 bases remaining between them. This CDR3 has 15 amino acids. In this sample, this clone turned up a few times. Autologous stem cell transplantation was followed by relapse in every patient, and brentuximab vedotin exposure varied. Best outcomes ranged across complete response, partial response and progressive disease. The repertoire was sequenced with immunoSEQ multiplex PCR; TCRdb's copy has only in-frame clones and lacks some. Seen here are some 10,000 clones, approximately 80% observed once, and the top ten hold roughly 35%.

The sequencing used peripheral blood mononuclear cells (PBMCs), collected before the second cycle of nivolumab. The V gene is TRBV5-6, the J gene TRBJ1-3, with D perhaps TRBD1 (5 bases). The receptor comes from a human donor with classical Hodgkin lymphoma. As DNA, the CDR3 is TGTGCCAGCAGCCCCAGGACACGAGCTGGAAACACCATATATTTT. It translates to CASSPRTRAGNTIYF.